The 15 T cell receptor beta chains presented below share a single source sample, sequenced in a study of T cells in Graves' hyperthyroidism and ophthalmopathy. There were TCR beta CDR3 regions amplified from RNA transcripts. The TCR CDR3 was amplified in a first-round RT-PCR using the HTBI primer set. TCRdb re-analysed the multiplex PCR reads in MiXCR, keeping a single row per CDR3 protein. The table records around 800,000 distinct CDR3 sequences, 38% of them present only once. Material: blood. The receptors were sampled from a young man with Graves' hyperthyroidism.

This clonotype was seen more than once but under ten times. This chain joins TRBV7-2 and TRBJ2-2, with a possible D match to TRBD1 (6 bases). The CDR3 has 14 residues. Trimming cost V 5 bases and J 5 bases, with 12 bases left between them. Germline CDR1 SGHTA, CDR2 FQGNSA. The CDR3 sequence is CASSRRTVTGELFF. Here the CDR3 DNA reads TGTGCCAGCAGCCGCAGGACAGTGACCGGGGAGCTGTTTTTT.

This clonotype was seen only a few times. The chain combines TRBV19 with TRBJ1-5; no firm D call. The CDR3 runs to 15 residues. The germline CDR1 and CDR2 sequences are LNHDA and SQIVND (reference sequence). V shed 8 bases and J shed 2 bases, with 16 bases lying between them. The CDR3 reads CASYGPGLGNQPQHF. The DNA of the CDR3 is TGTGCCAGTTACGGCCCAGGATTAGGCAATCAGCCCCAGCATTTT.

This clonotype was observed many times. The rearrangement joins TRBV9 to TRBJ1-5; D not resolved. This CDR3 spans 13 amino acids. Germline V gene lookup returns CDR1 SGDLS and CDR2 YYNGEE. The ends were cut back, 0 bases at V and 4 bases at J, with 5 bases in the middle. The CDR3, as DNA: TGTGCCAGCAGCGTAGGTCTTAATCAGCCCCAGCATTTT. Amino acids: CASSVGLNQPQHF.

Only a few counts were recorded for this clonotype. The genes are TRBV6-5 and TRBJ2-7, with a weak D call TRBD1 (6 bases). The CDR3 is 14 residues long. The germline V and J ends were trimmed by 6 bases and 2 bases, with 14 bases remaining between them. Germline CDR1 is MNHEY and CDR2 is SVGAGI. CDR3 residues: CASRDTGLAYEQYF. CDR3 coding DNA: TGTGCCAGCAGGGATACAGGGCTTGCCTACGAGCAGTACTTC.

The chain couples TRBV7-9 to TRBJ2-7; D is unresolved. The germline V gene has CDR1 SEHNR and CDR2 FQNEAQ (reference sequence). With 7 bases removed from V and 6 bases from J, the gap between germline ends came to 7 bases. The CDR3 runs 10 residues. The CDR3 loop reads CASITSEQYF. For the CDR3, the DNA is TGTGCCAGCATCACCTCCGAGCAGTACTTC.

This clonotype has a count of ten or more. This sequence joins TRBV2 and TRBJ2-2; 9 nucleotides align to TRBD1. V was clipped by 6 bases and J by 4 bases; unmatched bases: 9. The CDR3 consists of 16 residues. CDR1 and CDR2 from the germline V gene are SNHLY and FYNNEI. The CDR3 protein is CASRATGGAGTGELFF. The CDR3 region has the DNA TGTGCCAGCAGGGCAACAGGGGGCGCGGGCACCGGGGAGCTGTTTTTT. Combining the CDR3 with reference TRBV2 and TRBJ2-2 gives the whole variable domain EPEVTQTPSHQVTQMGQEVILRCVPISNHLYFYWYRQILGQKVEFLVSFYNNEISEKSEIFDDQFSVERPDGSNFTLKIRSTKLEDSAMYFCASRATGGAGTGELFFGEGSRLTVL.

This clonotype was seen repeatedly, ten times or more. The chain joins TRBV7-9 to TRBJ1-2, with unresolved D. The V gene lost 5 bases and the J gene lost 6 bases, with 16 bases spanning the gap. CDR3 size: 14 residues. Germline loops: CDR1 SEHNR, CDR2 FQNEAQ (reference sequence). Here the CDR3 reads CASSQRSGKDGYTF. The CDR3 bases are TGTGCCAGCAGCCAAAGGTCCGGGAAGGATGGCTACACCTTC.

This sequence joins TRBV19 and TRBJ2-7; possible D gene TRBD2, 6 bases. The CDR3 sequence is 13 residues long. Germline lookup yields CDR1 LNHDA and CDR2 SQIVND (reference sequence). Trimming removed 10 bases from V and 0 bases from J, with 13 bases in between. This CDR3 is CATRAGSSYEQYF. DNA for the CDR3: TGTGCCACCAGGGCGGGGAGCTCCTACGAGCAGTACTTC.

Only a few counts were recorded for this clonotype. The chain uses TRBV2 and TRBJ1-1; D call uncertain. This CDR3 region has 13 residues. Trimming cost V 3 bases and J 5 bases, with 10 bases left between them. In germline, CDR1 is SNHLY, CDR2 FYNNEI. CDR3 amino acids: CASSEWSRTEAFF. Here the CDR3 DNA reads TGTGCCAGCAGTGAGTGGTCCCGGACTGAAGCTTTCTTT.

This rearrangement joins TRBV2 to TRBJ1-5, with D unclear. Trimming left V 2 bases short and J 4 bases short, with 6 bases between. Germline V lookup: CDR1 SNHLY, CDR2 FYNNEI. The CDR3 covers 13 residues. The DNA of the CDR3 is TGTGCCAGCAGTGAACTCGAGAATCAGCCCCAGCATTTT. Translation gives CASSELENQPQHF.

V is TRBV20-1 and J is TRBJ2-7; 7 nucleotides line up with TRBD2. The CDR3 consists of 12 residues. Germline-derived CDR1 and CDR2 are DFQATT and SNEGSKA (reference sequence). The CDR3 bases are TGCAGCAGACGGCGGGAGTCCCACGAGCAGTACTTC. Its translation: CSRRRESHEQYF.

The chain links TRBV7-3 to TRBJ2-2, with D possibly being TRBD1 (7 bases). This CDR3 has 16 amino acids. In germline, CDR1 is SGHTA, CDR2 FQGTGA. The V gene lost 2 bases and the J gene lost 2 bases, with 12 bases spanning the gap. The CDR3 here is CASSLRGTDNTGELFF. CDR3 nucleotides: TGTGCCAGCAGCTTACGGGGGACAGATAACACCGGGGAGCTGTTTTTT.

The rearrangement links TRBV2 to TRBJ1-3; D remains ambiguous. V was pared by 5 bases and J by 9 bases, with 14 bases between. This CDR3 is 13 amino acids long. Germline V gene data show CDR1 as SNHLY and CDR2 as FYNNEI. The CDR3 sequence: CASSPADGGTIYF. DNA of the CDR3: TGTGCCAGCAGTCCGGCTGACGGCGGCACCATATATTTT.

The rearrangement joins TRBV29-1 to TRBJ2-7; TRBD2 agrees at 11 bases. CDR3 size: 17 residues. CDR1 is SQVTM and CDR2 is ANQGSEA in the germline V gene. V lost 0 bases and J lost 5; bases outside the gene matches: 12. This CDR3 is CSVEDRETSGSTDEQYF. In nucleotides, the CDR3 is TGCAGCGTTGAAGATCGGGAAACTAGCGGGAGTACCGACGAGCAGTACTTC.

The V call is TRBV4-3, the J call TRBJ2-2, with D uncertain. From germline, CDR1 is LGHNA and CDR2 YSLEER. Trimming left V 4 bases short and J 8 bases short, with 8 bases between. The CDR3 sequence is 12 residues long. CDR3 residues: CASSPLRGELFF. The CDR3 DNA reads TGCGCCAGCAGCCCCCTTCGAGGGGAGCTGTTTTTT.